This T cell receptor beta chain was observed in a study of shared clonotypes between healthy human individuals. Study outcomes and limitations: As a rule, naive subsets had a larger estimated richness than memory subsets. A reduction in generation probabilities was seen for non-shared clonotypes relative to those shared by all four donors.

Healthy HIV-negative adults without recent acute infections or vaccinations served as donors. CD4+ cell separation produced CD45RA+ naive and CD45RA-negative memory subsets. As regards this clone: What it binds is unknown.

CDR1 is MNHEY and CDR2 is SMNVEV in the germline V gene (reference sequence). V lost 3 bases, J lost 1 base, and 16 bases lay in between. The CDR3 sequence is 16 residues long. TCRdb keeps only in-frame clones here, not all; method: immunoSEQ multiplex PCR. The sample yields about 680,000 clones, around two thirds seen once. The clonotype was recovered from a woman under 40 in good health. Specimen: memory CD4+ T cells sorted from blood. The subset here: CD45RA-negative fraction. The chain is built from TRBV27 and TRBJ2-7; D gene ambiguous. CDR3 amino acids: CASSFGWGKASYEQYF. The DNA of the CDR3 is TGTGCCAGCAGTTTTGGCTGGGGAAAGGCTTCCTACGAGCAGTACTTC.